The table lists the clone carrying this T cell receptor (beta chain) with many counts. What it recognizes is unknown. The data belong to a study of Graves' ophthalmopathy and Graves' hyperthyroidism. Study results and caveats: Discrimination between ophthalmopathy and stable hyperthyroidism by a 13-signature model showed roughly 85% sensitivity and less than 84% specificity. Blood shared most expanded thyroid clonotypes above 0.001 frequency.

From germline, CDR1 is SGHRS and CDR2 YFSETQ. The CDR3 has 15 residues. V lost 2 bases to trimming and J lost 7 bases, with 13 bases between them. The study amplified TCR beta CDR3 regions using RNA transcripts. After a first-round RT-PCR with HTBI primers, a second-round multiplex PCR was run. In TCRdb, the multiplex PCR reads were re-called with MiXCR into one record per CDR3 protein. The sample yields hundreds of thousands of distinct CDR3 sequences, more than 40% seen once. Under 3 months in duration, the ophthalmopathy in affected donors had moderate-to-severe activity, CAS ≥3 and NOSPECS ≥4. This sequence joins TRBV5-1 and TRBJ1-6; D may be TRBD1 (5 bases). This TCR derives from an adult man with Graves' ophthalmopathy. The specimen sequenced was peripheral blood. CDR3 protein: CASSFGGVRNSPLHF. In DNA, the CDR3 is TGCGCCAGCAGCTTCGGGGGGGTAAGGAATTCACCCCTCCACTTT.